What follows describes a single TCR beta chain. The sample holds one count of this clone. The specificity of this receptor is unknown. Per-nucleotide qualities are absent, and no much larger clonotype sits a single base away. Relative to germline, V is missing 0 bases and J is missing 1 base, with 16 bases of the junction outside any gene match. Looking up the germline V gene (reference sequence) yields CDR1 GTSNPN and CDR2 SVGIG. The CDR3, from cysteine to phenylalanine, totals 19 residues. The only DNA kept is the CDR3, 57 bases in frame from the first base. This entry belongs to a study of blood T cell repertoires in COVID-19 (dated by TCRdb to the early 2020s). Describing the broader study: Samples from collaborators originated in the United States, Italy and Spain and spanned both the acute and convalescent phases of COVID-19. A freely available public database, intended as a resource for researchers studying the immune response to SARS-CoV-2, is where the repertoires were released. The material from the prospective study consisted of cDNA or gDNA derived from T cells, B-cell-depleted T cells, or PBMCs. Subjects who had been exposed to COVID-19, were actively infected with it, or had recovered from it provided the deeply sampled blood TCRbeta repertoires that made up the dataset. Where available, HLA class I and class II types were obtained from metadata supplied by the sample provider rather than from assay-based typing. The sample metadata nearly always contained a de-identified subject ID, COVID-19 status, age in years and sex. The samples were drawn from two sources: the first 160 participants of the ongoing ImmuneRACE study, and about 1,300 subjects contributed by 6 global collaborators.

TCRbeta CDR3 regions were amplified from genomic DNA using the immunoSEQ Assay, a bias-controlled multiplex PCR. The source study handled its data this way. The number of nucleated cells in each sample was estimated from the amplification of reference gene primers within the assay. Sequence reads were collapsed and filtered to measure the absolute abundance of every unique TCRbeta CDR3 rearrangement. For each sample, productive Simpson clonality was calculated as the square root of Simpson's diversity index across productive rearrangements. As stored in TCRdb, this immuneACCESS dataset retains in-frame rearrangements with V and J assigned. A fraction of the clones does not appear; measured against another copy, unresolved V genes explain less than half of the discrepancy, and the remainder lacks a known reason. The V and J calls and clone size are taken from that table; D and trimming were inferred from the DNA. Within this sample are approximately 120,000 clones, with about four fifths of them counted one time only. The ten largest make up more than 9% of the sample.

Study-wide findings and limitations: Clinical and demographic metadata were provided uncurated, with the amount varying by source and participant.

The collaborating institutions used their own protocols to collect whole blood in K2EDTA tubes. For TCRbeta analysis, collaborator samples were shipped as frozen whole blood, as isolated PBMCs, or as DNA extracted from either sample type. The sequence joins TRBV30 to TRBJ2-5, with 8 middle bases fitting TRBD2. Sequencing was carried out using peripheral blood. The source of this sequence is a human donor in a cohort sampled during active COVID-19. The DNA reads TGTGCCTGGAGTGTATTAGGGTTAGCGGGGCCTGTCGCCCAAGAGACCCAGTACTTC. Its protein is CAWSVLGLAGPVAQETQYF.